The clone carrying this T cell receptor (beta chain) has at least ten counts. With 2 bases removed from V and 7 bases from J, the gap between germline ends came to 8 bases. The CDR3 loop spans 12 amino acids. Covering alpha and beta chains, TRAV- and TRBV-specific primers were used for the first-strand cDNA. PCR amplification of the TCRs was performed with Phusion for 20 PCR cycles, and it relied on a constant-region primer together with a V-primer adapter. TCRdb re-called the reads through MiXCR, storing one row per CDR3 protein. The table has about 30,000 distinct CDR3 sequences, less than 65% seen once. These data originate in a study of low-dose radiotherapy and immunotherapy resistance in tumors. Study-level background: The study gave patients oral aspirin 300 mg daily for four cycles from cycle 1 day 1.

Indicated time point: after trial treatment. Noted treatment: LDRT plus nivolumab, ipilimumab, low-dose cyclophosphamide and aspirin (RACIN trial). Sample: PBMCs, taken after low-dose radiotherapy plus immunotherapy. This rearrangement joins TRBV12-3 or TRBV12-4 to TRBJ1-2; D not certain. The source is a male donor with gallbladder cancer. CDR3 amino acids: CASSLLNIGYTF. Written as DNA, the CDR3 is TGTGCCAGCAGTTTATTAAATATTGGCTACACCTTC.